This TCR beta chain was captured by sequencing in a study of blood T cell repertoires in COVID-19. Whole-study context: PBMCs, B-cell-depleted T cells, or T cells provided the cDNA or gDNA that made up the material.

V lost 1 base to trimming and J lost 3 bases, with 7 bases between them. This CDR3 is 13 amino acids long. Germline V gives CDR1 SGHAT, CDR2 FQNNGV. About this clone itself: This sample includes further DNA sequences coding for the same CDR3.

Generated by immunoSEQ multiplex PCR, the TCRdb table keeps only in-frame clones and is missing some. This sample has about 260,000 clones, with roughly nine tenths found just once. The TCR comes from a young woman who had recovered from COVID-19. The chain joins TRBV11-2 to TRBJ2-7; D might be TRBD2 (5 bases). Specimen: PBMCs or T cells enriched from blood (not recorded which). The CDR3 DNA is TGTGCCAGCAGCTTAGGGGCGGGCTACGAGCAGTACTTC. The encoded protein is CASSLGAGYEQYF.